This T cell receptor (beta chain) appears in the sequencing data of a study of cytomegalovirus exposure and HLA in healthy donors. Study-level findings and limits: In a later analysis, TCR beta V- and J-gene trimming showed a link to a missense DCLRE1C variant. Roughly even sequencing depth across donors was the assumption behind the presence/absence analyses. In an earlier analysis, most TCR beta V segments were productive about 87% or about 30% of the time. Looking again later, the authors saw that most CMV-associated TCR beta chains seemed HLA-restricted.

Comments on this clone: The target antigen is unknown.

PCR amplification relied on 60 Vbeta primers (plus 13 Jbeta primers). The method was immunoSEQ multiplex PCR; TCRdb's version includes in-frame clones alone and lacks a portion of them. Seen here are 150,000 to 200,000 clones, 75% to 90% observed once, and the top ten hold less than 5%. The sequence derives from a man in his fifties in good health and CMV-seropositive. Sequences were obtained from PBMCs.

The CDR3 spells CASSLLRIHRDRYREGDSPLHF. The CDR3 coding sequence is TGTGCCAGCAGTTTATTGCGGATTCACCGCGACAGGTACAGAGAGGGGGACTCACCCCTCCACTTT. The chain links TRBV27 to TRBJ1-6, with a weak D call TRBD1 (6 bases). In germline, CDR1 is MNHEY, CDR2 SMNVEV (reference sequence). V lost 1 base and J lost 10, with 35 bases in between. The length of the CDR3 is 22 residues.